This T cell receptor (beta chain) is from a study of identical twins. Study conclusions and caveats: With beta out-of-frame sequences, excess sharing by twins was weaker. Out-of-frame alpha sequences common to twins exhibited a surplus of low generation probability.

After template switching added a universal primer site, the resulting cDNA carried unique molecular identifiers. MiXCR was run by TCRdb on the 5' RACE reads, yielding one entry per CDR3 protein. The profile covers roughly 1,500,000 distinct CDR3 sequences, with around a third appearing a single time and 0.27% taken by the ten largest. Trimming removed 1 base from V and 7 bases from J, with 11 bases in between. The CDR3 totals 14 residues. Germline CDR1 is SNHLY and CDR2 is FYNNEI. Among all donors, each was a healthy Caucasian. About this clonotype itself: Its antigen is unidentified.

The gene calls are TRBV2 and TRBJ1-5; D is ambiguous. Sequencing used cord blood. The sequence derives from a newborn girl in good health. CDR3 in amino acids: CASSEDRAGQPQHF. DNA for the CDR3: TGTGCCAGCAGTGAAGATCGGGCTGGCCAGCCCCAGCATTTT.